Detailed here is one TCR beta chain. The data are from a study of blood T cell repertoires in COVID-19. The protocol was immunoSEQ multiplex PCR, while the TCRdb copy is restricted to in-frame clones and leaves out a portion. This sample has 250,000 to 300,000 clones; about four fifths occur once, and the top ten carry 5.7%. V trimming: 3 bases; J trimming: 5 bases; junction bases outside the gene matches: 8. The CDR3 covers 16 residues. The germline CDR1 and CDR2 sequences are MDHEN and SYDVKM. The clonotype comes from a man older than 75 with acute or convalescent COVID-19. The sample taken for sequencing was peripheral blood. The chain carries TRBV28 and TRBJ2-2; 8 bases fit TRBD2. The CDR3 loop reads CASSLTGGPRTGELFF. For the CDR3, the DNA is TGTGCCAGCAGTTTGACGGGGGGGCCGAGGACCGGGGAGCTGTTTTTT.